These T cell receptor beta chains were read from a single sample in a study of cytomegalovirus exposure and HLA in healthy donors. Produced via immunoSEQ multiplex PCR; TCRdb's table is partial and in-frame only. This table has roughly 200,000 clones, around 80% appearing once. Material for sequencing was PBMCs. The receptor source for this set is a woman between 25 and 40 years old in good health and CMV-seropositive. CDR3s include the opening cysteine and the closing phenylalanine or tryptophan. D genes are given only for firm matches. Only some rows state a clone size, as once, few, many or a class for expanded clones.

J,size,V,D,length,DNA,CDR3
TRBJ2-1,NA,TRBV5-1,NA,17,TGCGCCAGCAGCTTGGGATTGTGGAGGGGGCGCATCGATGAGCAGTTCTTC,CASSLGLWRGRIDEQFF
TRBJ2-1,NA,TRBV27,TRBD2,15,TGTGCCAGCCGCCATAGCGGGACAAACTACAATGAGCAGTTCTTC,CASRHSGTNYNEQFF
TRBJ2-7,NA,TRBV5-1,NA,15,TGCGCCAGCAGCTTGGCGAGGGCTAGCTCCTACGAGCAGTACTTC,CASSLARASSYEQYF
TRBJ2-2,NA,TRBV19,TRBD2,14,TGTGCCAGTACGCGGGAGTTGGACACCGGGGAGCTGTTTTTT,CASTRELDTGELFF
TRBJ1-4,NA,TRBV6-1,NA,14,TGTGCCAGCAGTGGTGGGGGGGGTCATGAAAAACTGTTTTTT,CASSGGGGHEKLFF
TRBJ1-1,NA,TRBV19,NA,13,TGTGCCAGTAGTACAACAACGGGGGTTGAAGCTTTCTTT,CASSTTTGVEAFF
TRBJ1-4,few,TRBV6-1,NA,14,TGTGCCAGCAGGGCGGCATCCGCTGGGGAAAAACTGTTTTTT,CASRAASAGEKLFF
TRBJ2-5,NA,TRBV2,NA,13,TGTGCCAGCGGAGTCATCTTACAAGAGACCCAGTACTTC,CASGVILQETQYF
TRBJ1-1,NA,TRBV7-9,NA,15,TGTGCCAGCAGCTCGCTCGCGGGGGGGAACACTGAAGCTTTCTTT,CASSSLAGGNTEAFF
TRBJ1-5,few,TRBV5-8,TRBD1,16,TGTGCCAGCAGCCCTATGACAGGGTTGAGCAATCAGCCCCAGCATTTT,CASSPMTGLSNQPQHF
TRBJ2-6,NA,TRBV7-8,NA,16,TGTGCCAGCAGCTTAGGTCCCCTATCTGGGGCCAACGTCCTGACTTTC,CASSLGPLSGANVLTF
TRBJ2-7,NA,TRBV9,NA,14,TGTGCCAGCAGCTCTCGGACTTCCTCCTACGAGCAGTACTTC,CASSSRTSSYEQYF
TRBJ1-5,NA,TRBV4-3,NA,14,TGCGCCAGCAGCCAAGCCTGGGGAGGTCAGCCCCAGCATTTT,CASSQAWGGQPQHF
TRBJ1-2,few,TRBV5-8,NA,13,TGTGCCAGCAGCTTGGGCCGAAGGAGTGGCTACACCTTC,CASSLGRRSGYTF
TRBJ2-1,few,TRBV4-3,NA,22,TGCGCCAGCAGCCAAGTCTCTGCGAGTATCCCGACGGGAAGTAGCTCCTACAATGAGCAGTTCTTC,CASSQVSASIPTGSSSYNEQFF
TRBJ2-2,once,TRBV5-6,NA,16,TGTGCCAGCAGCCCGGACTCGGGTTTTGGCACCGGGGAGCTGTTTTTT,CASSPDSGFGTGELFF
TRBJ2-7,NA,TRBV9,NA,13,TGTGCCAGCAGCCCGAGGAGCTCCTACGAGCAGTACTTC,CASSPRSSYEQYF
TRBJ2-7,NA,TRBV6-1,TRBD1,15,TGTGCCAGCAGTGAAGATGAACAGGGGTTCTACGAGCAGTACTTC,CASSEDEQGFYEQYF
TRBJ1-3,NA,TRBV4-2,NA,16,TGTGCCAGCAGCCAAGGGGGGGGGTTCCCTGGAAACACCATATATTTT,CASSQGGGFPGNTIYF
TRBJ2-7,NA,TRBV6-1,TRBD2,15,TGTGCCAGCAGTGAAAGGGCTAGCGGGGGCTACGAGCAGTACTTC,CASSERASGGYEQYF
TRBJ2-3,NA,TRBV15,NA,19,TGTGCCACCAGCAGAGTGTTGATGGCGGGCAGGTCCGCGACAGATACGCAGTATTTT,CATSRVLMAGRSATDTQYF
TRBJ1-5,NA,TRBV2,NA,14,TGTGCCAGCAGTAACACAGGGAGCAATCAGCCCCAGCATTTT,CASSNTGSNQPQHF
TRBJ1-1,NA,TRBV7-6,NA,16,TGTGCCAGCAGCCCGCGACAGGTATCATGGAACACTGAAGCTTTCTTT,CASSPRQVSWNTEAFF
TRBJ1-2,NA,TRBV5-6,TRBD1,14,TGTGCCAGCAGCCCTGGACAGGCCAACTATGGCTACACCTTC,CASSPGQANYGYTF
TRBJ1-2,NA,TRBV2,NA,14,TGTGCCAGCAGAGCGGACGGTCTCCTCGGGGGCTACACCTTC,CASRADGLLGGYTF
TRBJ1-6,NA,TRBV11-2,NA,16,TGTGCCAGCAGCTTAAATCGCCCTAGGCTTGGTTCACCCCTCCACTTT,CASSLNRPRLGSPLHF
TRBJ2-7,NA,TRBV6-5,TRBD1,15,TGTGCCAGCAGTTCCGCTACGGGACAGGTATACGAGCAGTACTTC,CASSSATGQVYEQYF
TRBJ2-7,few,TRBV11-2,TRBD2,17,TGTGCCAGCAGCTTAGGTTGGGGTCTAGCGGGGAACTACGAGCAGTACTTC,CASSLGWGLAGNYEQYF
TRBJ2-7,NA,TRBV4-1,TRBD1,16,TGCGCCAGCAGCCAATCTCAGACAGGGGCAACCTACGAGCAGTACTTC,CASSQSQTGATYEQYF
TRBJ2-3,NA,TRBV11-3,NA,16,TGTGCCAGCAGCTTTGGAGTTGGCATGGGCACAGATACGCAGTATTTT,CASSFGVGMGTDTQYF
TRBJ2-7,NA,TRBV19,TRBD2,15,TGTGCCAGTAGTGCCGTTAGCGGGAGGGACTACGAGCAGTACTTC,CASSAVSGRDYEQYF
TRBJ2-7,NA,TRBV29-1,NA,11,TGCAGCGTTGTTTGGGCCCACGAGCAGTACTTC,CSVVWAHEQYF
TRBJ2-1,NA,TRBV29-1,TRBD1,14,TGCAGCGTGACGAATCAGGGGGCGGGCAATGAGCAGTTCTTC,CSVTNQGAGNEQFF
TRBJ1-3,NA,TRBV10-2,NA,18,TGCGCCAGCAGTGAGCCGGGACAACTATACCTCTCTGGAAACACCATATATTTT,CASSEPGQLYLSGNTIYF
TRBJ1-2,NA,TRBV29-1,TRBD1,11,TGCAGCGTGGGGGGACAGGCGGGCTACACCTTC,CSVGGQAGYTF
TRBJ2-2,NA,TRBV5-1,NA,16,TGCGCCAGCAGCTTGGCGGCAGGACTGAACACCGGGGAGCTGTTTTTT,CASSLAAGLNTGELFF
TRBJ2-3,NA,TRBV6-5,NA,15,TGTGCCAGCAGCCCCCGGGTGCTCGGGTCAGATACGCAGTATTTT,CASSPRVLGSDTQYF
TRBJ2-7,NA,TRBV6-5,NA,14,TGTGCCAGCAGTTTGATGACCATGCGGGGCGAGCAGTACTTC,CASSLMTMRGEQYF
TRBJ1-2,NA,TRBV7-9,NA,18,TGTGCCAGCAGCTCCGTAGGGAAGGCAGGGCAAGCTAACTATGGCTACACCTTC,CASSSVGKAGQANYGYTF
TRBJ2-1,NA,TRBV5-1,TRBD2,16,TGCGCCAGCAGCCCGGGGGCTAGCGGGAGAGGGGATGAGCAGTTCTTC,CASSPGASGRGDEQFF
TRBJ2-3,NA,TRBV10-3,TRBD2,17,TGTGCCATCAGTGAGTCGGCGGGGGGGCTTCGCACAGATACGCAGTATTTT,CAISESAGGLRTDTQYF
TRBJ2-1,NA,TRBV10-3,TRBD1,16,TGTGCCATCAGTGAAGGCTCCGGGACAGGGGTTAATGAGCAGTTCTTC,CAISEGSGTGVNEQFF
TRBJ2-2,once,TRBV4-2,TRBD2,15,TGTGCCAGCAGCCTTTGGGGAGGGGACACCGGGGAGCTGTTTTTT,CASSLWGGDTGELFF
TRBJ1-2,NA,TRBV6-5,TRBD1,14,TGTGCCATCCCCGGGACAGGGGGCAACTATGGCTACACCTTC,CAIPGTGGNYGYTF
TRBJ2-7,NA,TRBV10-3,NA,14,TGTGCCATCCCGGGGGTGGCTAGTGCCTACGAGCAGTACTTC,CAIPGVASAYEQYF
TRBJ2-3,NA,TRBV4-3,TRBD2,16,TGCGCCAGCAGCCAAGATTGGGGCGGGGGGACAGATACGCAGTATTTT,CASSQDWGGGTDTQYF
TRBJ2-1,NA,TRBV29-1,TRBD2,13,TGCAGCGTTGATCCTAGCGGGAGCAATGAGCAGTTCTTC,CSVDPSGSNEQFF